The rows below give T cell receptor beta chains drawn from one sample of a study of OX40 agonist ivuxolimab in advanced cancers. The assay was immunoSEQ multiplex PCR, and TCRdb's table has in-frame clones only and misses some. The table includes roughly 90,000 clones, roughly 89% detected once. Material: CD4+ or CD8+ T cells sorted from blood, obtained in a trial of the OX40 agonist ivuxolimab. The receptor set was obtained from an adult with an advanced solid tumor such as melanoma, head and neck, liver or kidney cancer. Both conserved end residues are part of each CDR3. The order of the fields is D gene, V gene, clone size, J gene, CDR3 DNA, CDR3 protein. D genes are given only for firm matches. Only some rows state a clone size, as once, few, many or a class for expanded clones.

TRBD2	TRBV2	NA	TRBJ2-1	TGTGCCACCAGGGTGGGGTATAGCGGGAGGACATACAATGAGCAGTTCTTC	CATRVGYSGRTYNEQFF
NA	TRBV7-8	NA	TRBJ2-5	TGTGCCAGCAGCTTATTGGGGACCCAGTACTTC	CASSLLGTQYF
NA	TRBV7-2	NA	TRBJ2-5	TGTGCCAGCAGCTTATCCGGGACAAGACAAGAGACCCAGTACTTC	CASSLSGTRQETQYF
NA	TRBV18	NA	TRBJ2-6	TGTGCCAGCTCACCACAGGGGGACTCTGGGGCCAACGTCCTGACTTTC	CASSPQGDSGANVLTF
TRBD1	TRBV19	few	TRBJ2-1	TGTGCCAGTAGCCCTAGGACAGGGGTATCCTACAATGAGCAGTTCTTC	CASSPRTGVSYNEQFF
NA	TRBV27	NA	TRBJ1-1	TGTGCCAGCAGTTTTTCCCGATGGGGTACTGAAGCTTTCTTT	CASSFSRWGTEAFF
NA	TRBV27	NA	TRBJ1-1	TGTGCCAGCAGTCCTCCCCTGGGTCTGGCGAAGGAAGCTTTCTTT	CASSPPLGLAKEAFF
TRBD1	TRBV18	NA	TRBJ1-1	TGTGCCAGCTCCCAACGGACAGGGACGGAAACTGAAGCTTTCTTT	CASSQRTGTETEAFF
NA	TRBV6-1	NA	TRBJ1-5	TGTGCCAGCAGTGAGGCATTGGGGGGCAATCAGCCCCAGCATTTT	CASSEALGGNQPQHF
NA	TRBV7-9	NA	TRBJ2-7	TGTGCCAGCAGCTTAATCGGGGGCCCGGGCGAGCAGTACTTC	CASSLIGGPGEQYF
NA	TRBV5-1	NA	TRBJ1-1	TGCGCCAGCAGCGAATCAGGGGCGAACACTGAAGCTTTCTTT	CASSESGANTEAFF
NA	TRBV5-1	NA	TRBJ2-7	TGCGCCAGCAGTCAGAGCTACGAGCAGTACTTC	CASSQSYEQYF
NA	TRBV7-2	NA	TRBJ2-2	TGTGCCAGCAGCGCACTCCTCACGAACACCGGGGAGCTGTTTTTT	CASSALLTNTGELFF
NA	TRBV5-8	once	TRBJ2-1	TGTGCCAGCATCCGCCTCCCCGGAGAACCTTCCTACAATGAGCAGTTCTTC	CASIRLPGEPSYNEQFF
TRBD1	TRBV6-1	NA	TRBJ2-7	TGTGCCAGCAGTGAAATGCCAGGGGGTGAATACGAGCAGTACTTC	CASSEMPGGEYEQYF
NA	TRBV21-1	few	TRBJ1-5	TGTGCCAGCAGCAAAGTTCGGGGAAGGCAGCCCCAGCATTTT	CASSKVRGRQPQHF
TRBD2	TRBV9	NA	TRBJ2-3	TGTGCCAGCAGCGCACTAGCGGGATCCACAGATACGCAGTATTTT	CASSALAGSTDTQYF
TRBD1	TRBV5-1	once	TRBJ2-1	TGCGCCAGCAGCTTCAGGACAGGGGTCAATGAGCAGTTCTTC	CASSFRTGVNEQFF
TRBD1	TRBV27	NA	TRBJ2-7	TGTGCCAGCGGGACAGGGGGCGCCCGGAAAAACTACGAGCAGTACTTC	CASGTGGARKNYEQYF
NA	TRBV6-5	NA	TRBJ1-2	TGTGCCAGCAGTCTAACAACCAACTATGGCTACACCTTC	CASSLTTNYGYTF